One sample yielded the 27 T cell receptor beta chains listed below, sequenced in a study of T cell repertoires in cytomegalovirus infection. TCRdb reprocessed the reads with MiXCR, giving one entry per CDR3 protein. This sample has 300,000 to 450,000 distinct CDR3 sequences, with around a sixth found just once. The sample was PBMCs. Receptors originate from a human donor in good health (CMV status not recorded). Some clones in this sample may be carry-over from other donors' samples.

This clonotype was seen many times. The chain combines TRBV6-1 with TRBJ1-1, with TRBD1 as a possible D gene (5 bases). This CDR3 has 17 residues. CDR1 is MNHNS and CDR2 is SASEGT in the germline V gene. The V gene lost 0 bases and the J gene lost 10 bases, with 24 bases spanning the gap. CDR3 sequence: CASSEALREDTRLLAFF. As DNA, the CDR3 is TGTGCCAGCAGTGAAGCGCTCAGGGAAGATACCCGGTTGTTAGCTTTCTTT.

This clonotype showed up many times. The V call is TRBV7-2, the J call TRBJ2-3, with 10 bases aligning to TRBD2. J lost 1 base, V lost 4 bases, and 2 bases had no gene match. The germline CDR1 and CDR2 sequences are SGHTA and FQGNSA. The CDR3 extends over 15 amino acids. The CDR3, as DNA: TGTGCCAGCAGCTACGGGACTAGCGGCACAGATACGCAGTATTTT. Its translation: CASSYGTSGTDTQYF.

This chain uses TRBV10-3 with TRBJ1-5; the D gene is possibly TRBD1 (5 bases). Germline loops: CDR1 ENHRY, CDR2 SYGVKD. CDR3 length: 13 residues. Trimming cost V 8 bases and J 5 bases, with 13 bases left between them. CDR3 in amino acids: CAIGTDKDQPQHF. CDR3 nucleotides: TGTGCCATCGGGACGGATAAAGATCAGCCCCAGCATTTT.

This clonotype occurred a few times. The V call is TRBV12-3 or TRBV12-4, the J call TRBJ2-1; D gene uncertain. Trimming pared 4 bases from V and 8 bases from J, leaving 6 bases between. This CDR3 comprises 11 residues. CDR3 region: CASSYRDEQFF. The DNA for the CDR3 is TGTGCCAGCAGTTATCGTGATGAGCAGTTCTTC.

In this sample, this clonotype turned up once. The chain recombines TRBV10-3 with TRBJ1-1; D ambiguous. Germline CDR1 ENHRY, CDR2 SYGVKD. The CDR3 is 13 amino acids. Deletions cut 7 bases from V and 7 bases from J, with 16 bases between. CDR3 sequence reads: CAITSSSAGEAFF. DNA of the CDR3: TGTGCCATCACCAGTTCGTCGGCTGGTGAAGCTTTCTTT.

This clonotype has more than one count but fewer than ten. The gene calls are TRBV5-1 and TRBJ2-1, with D possibly being TRBD1 (6 bases). Germline lookup yields CDR1 SGHRS and CDR2 YFSETQ. The CDR3 is 15 amino acids. V lost 4 bases, J lost 3 bases, and 14 bases lay in between. The CDR3 protein is CASSDGGGFYNEQFF. The CDR3 DNA reads TGCGCCAGCAGCGATGGGGGCGGGTTCTACAATGAGCAGTTCTTC.

Only a few counts were recorded for this clonotype. The J gene is TRBJ2-1, the V gene TRBV19; D possibly corresponds to TRBD2 (6 bases). The CDR3 contains 14 residues. The germline V gene has CDR1 LNHDA and CDR2 SQIVND (reference sequence). V was cut by 3 bases and J by 9 bases, with 15 bases left in between. This CDR3 is CASSIPRGGSEQFF. DNA of the CDR3: TGTGCCAGTAGTATCCCGCGGGGCGGCAGTGAGCAGTTCTTC.

The chain links TRBV6-6 to TRBJ2-7; no definite D call. The CDR3 is 12 amino acids. CDR1 is MNHNY and CDR2 is SVGAGI in the germline V gene (reference sequence). V was clipped by 4 bases and J by 2 bases, with 6 bases between them. The chain's CDR3 is CASSSAAYEQYF. DNA for the CDR3: TGTGCCAGCAGTTCCGCGGCCTACGAGCAGTACTTC.

In the case of this clonotype: This may be a read error: a much more frequent sequence differs by one nucleotide. The chain is built from TRBV7-2 and TRBJ2-1, with a possible D match to TRBD1 (5 bases). Per the germline V gene, CDR1 is SGHTA and CDR2 is FQGNSA. V lost 8 bases and J lost 1, with 15 bases in between. The CDR3 loop spans 15 amino acids. CDR3 protein: CASGPGRQSYNEQFF. The CDR3 DNA reads as TGTGCCAGCGGTCCAGGTCGACAGTCCTACAATGAGCAGTTCTTC. Combining the CDR3 with reference TRBV7-2 and TRBJ2-1 gives the whole variable domain GAGVSQSPSNKVTEKGKDVELRCDPISGHTALYWYRQSLGQGLEFLIYFQGNSAPDKSGLPSDRFSAERTGGSVSTLTIQRTQQEDSAVYLCASGPGRQSYNEQFFGPGTRLTVL.

In this sample, this clonotype turned up many times. This chain's CDR3 is CASKSTSGLPADTQYF. In nucleotides, the CDR3 is TGTGCCAGTAAATCTACGTCGGGGCTCCCCGCAGATACGCAGTATTTT. The chain combines TRBV27 with TRBJ2-3; D assignment may be TRBD1 or TRBD2 (5 bases each). The germline gives CDR1 MNHEY, CDR2 SMNVEV (reference sequence). The CDR3 totals 16 residues. Deletions cut 9 bases from V and 4 bases from J, with 23 bases between.

This clonotype was counted between two and nine times. V and J are TRBV7-6 and TRBJ2-7; TRBD2 might be the D (5 bases). The CDR3 is 14 amino acids. Germline V gene data show CDR1 as SGHVS and CDR2 as FNYEAQ. V lost 0 bases and J lost 7, with 13 bases in between. The CDR3 region is CASSLAPSPLEQYF. CDR3 in DNA: TGTGCCAGCAGCTTAGCGCCTAGCCCCCTGGAGCAGTACTTC.

In nucleotides, the CDR3 is TGTGCCAGCAGCTTTCTAGGGACTAGCAGCACCTACGAGCAGTACTTC. This codes for CASSFLGTSSTYEQYF. The chain carries TRBV11-2 and TRBJ2-7; 9 bases are a match to TRBD2. The junction had 8 bases not matched to a gene; V was cut back by 3 bases and J by 2 bases. The CDR3 runs 16 residues. Germline lookup yields CDR1 SGHAT and CDR2 FQNNGV.

This clonotype was recorded many times. V and J are TRBV11-3 and TRBJ2-1; the match to TRBD1 covers 7 bases. V lost 5 bases, J lost 7 bases, and 8 bases stayed unmatched. Per germline, CDR1 SGHNT and CDR2 YENEEA. This CDR3 is built from 14 residues. The CDR3 DNA sequence: TGTGCCAGCAGCCCCGGGACAGATAAGAATGAGCAGTTCTTC. Translation gives CASSPGTDKNEQFF.

This clonotype was detected only a few times. J is TRBJ1-1 and V is TRBV6-4, with D maybe TRBD1 (6 bases). CDR3 length: 13 residues. Per the germline V gene, CDR1 is MRHNA and CDR2 is SNTAGT. Between the trimmed V and J ends, which lost 5 bases and 4 bases, there was a span of 11 bases. CDR3 sequence: CASSRGGSTEAFF. CDR3 nucleotides: TGTGCCAGCAGTCGCGGGGGCAGCACTGAAGCTTTCTTT.

This clonotype was seen repeatedly, ten times or more. This CDR3 is CASRGLAGRYLLDTQYF. CDR3 coding DNA: TGTGCCAGCAGGGGACTAGCGGGACGGTATCTTTTGGATACGCAGTATTTT. The J gene is TRBJ2-3, the V gene TRBV27, with 13 nucleotides matching TRBD2. The germline V gene has CDR1 MNHEY and CDR2 SMNVEV (reference sequence). The CDR3 length is 17 residues. After removal of 6 bases from V and 6 bases from J, the junction contained 12 bases not matched to a gene.

This clonotype was seen a few times. This chain links TRBV2 with TRBJ1-6; no definite D call. The V gene lost 6 bases and the J gene lost 9 bases, with 12 bases spanning the gap. Germline CDR1 SNHLY, CDR2 FYNNEI. The CDR3 runs 13 residues. The CDR3 region is CASRAGDPSPLHF. CDR3 in DNA: TGTGCCAGCAGGGCGGGTGATCCTTCACCCCTCCACTTT.

This clonotype was picked up many times. The V gene is TRBV4-2, the J gene TRBJ1-1; D may be TRBD1 (5 bases). CDR1 LGHNA and CDR2 YNFKEQ come from the germline V gene. CDR3 length: 12 residues. Trimming removed 0 bases at V and 11 bases at J, with 10 bases between. The CDR3 sequence is CASSQDDGDAFF. CDR3 bases: TGTGCCAGCAGCCAAGATGACGGGGACGCTTTCTTT.

The genes are TRBV12-3 or TRBV12-4 and TRBJ2-2, with 8 bases fitting TRBD1. J was trimmed by 4 bases and V by 7 bases; bases with no gene match: 8. This CDR3 has 15 residues. This chain's CDR3 is CASTSGQGSTGELFF. The DNA of the CDR3 is TGTGCCAGCACCTCTGGACAGGGATCCACCGGGGAGCTGTTTTTT.

This clonotype was counted ten times or more. The CDR3 loop is CASSWWDRGSGNTIYF. The CDR3 coding sequence is TGTGCCAGCAGCTGGTGGGACAGGGGCTCCGGAAACACCATATATTTT. The chain combines TRBV7-2 with TRBJ1-3, with 10 bases aligning to TRBD1. The CDR3 extends over 16 amino acids. CDR1 is SGHTA and CDR2 is FQGNSA in the germline V gene. The junction had 7 bases not matched to a gene; V was cut back by 4 bases and J by 4 bases.

The CDR3 coding sequence is TGTGCCAGCAGTCGACAGGGATACTACGAGCAGTACTTC. It specifies CASSRQGYYEQYF. This chain connects TRBV6-2 or TRBV6-3 to TRBJ2-7; 7 bases are a match to TRBD1. The CDR3 runs 13 residues. V lost 5 bases to trimming and J lost 3 bases; unmatched junction nucleotides: 4. The germline V gene has CDR1 MNHEY and CDR2 SVGEGT.

This rearrangement joins TRBV2 to TRBJ2-3; TRBD2 matches 9 bases. CDR3 size: 14 residues. CDR1 and CDR2 from the germline V gene are SNHLY and FYNNEI. J gave up 1 base and V 6 bases, and 2 bases lay outside the gene matches. The CDR3 nucleotides read TGTGCCAGCAGACAGCGGGAGGGCACAGATACGCAGTATTTT. This sequence encodes CASRQREGTDTQYF.

The chain recombines TRBV5-1 with TRBJ1-1; D gene unclear. The CDR3 spans 14 residues. Germline CDR1 SGHRS, CDR2 YFSETQ. Deletions cut 0 bases from V and 1 base from J, with 7 bases between. DNA of the CDR3: TGCGCCAGCAGCTTGGGAACGACGAACACTGAAGCTTTCTTT. Translated: CASSLGTTNTEAFF.

This clonotype came up many times. The rearrangement links TRBV6-6 to TRBJ2-5; weak D call: TRBD2 (7 bases). The V and J ends lost 7 bases and 4 bases respectively, with 13 bases between them. The CDR3 has 13 amino acids. CDR1 is MNHNY, CDR2 SVGAGI, per germline (reference sequence). CDR3 in DNA: TGTGCCAGCACCAAGGGGGGGCCAGAGACCCAGTACTTC. Translated: CASTKGGPETQYF.

The table lists this clonotype with many counts. The chain combines TRBV4-2 with TRBJ2-2, with 8 bases aligning to TRBD2. Germline V gene sequence: CDR1 LGHNA, CDR2 YNFKEQ. This CDR3 comprises 15 residues. V gave up 4 bases and J gave up 2 bases; unmatched junction bases: 3. DNA for the CDR3: TGTGCCAGCAGCCGAAGCGGGGGAAACACCGGGGAGCTGTTTTTT. It encodes CASSRSGGNTGELFF.

This clonotype has at least ten counts. The gene calls are TRBV7-2 and TRBJ2-7; D is ambiguous. CDR1 SGHTA and CDR2 FQGNSA come from the germline V gene. This CDR3 is built from 15 residues. The ends were cut back, 1 base at V and 0 bases at J, with 10 bases in the middle. The DNA for the CDR3 is TGTGCCAGCAGCTTAGGTCTTCACTTCTCCTACGAGCAGTACTTC. Protein product: CASSLGLHFSYEQYF.

Ten or more counts support this clonotype. CDR3 DNA sequence: TGTGCCAGCCCCCCCGGGGGCTCCTACGAGCAGTACTTC. It specifies CASPPGGSYEQYF. The chain is built from TRBV6-1 and TRBJ2-7, with TRBD2 as a possible D gene (6 bases). Trimming stripped 8 bases from V and 0 bases from J, with 11 bases between. This CDR3 has 13 amino acids. Per germline, CDR1 MNHNS and CDR2 SASEGT.

This clonotype appeared many times. The chain employs TRBV12-3 or TRBV12-4 and TRBJ1-5; D ambiguous. The CDR3 length is 13 residues. V gave up 0 bases and J gave up 6 bases, with 6 bases separating them. CDR3 in amino acids: CASSLAGSQPQHF. The CDR3 DNA follows: TGTGCCAGCAGTTTAGCAGGAAGTCAGCCCCAGCATTTT.